This T cell receptor (beta chain) was identified in a study of pediatric ulcerative colitis (dated by TCRdb to the late 2010s). Concerning the study at large: Among the ulcerative colitis patients, 6 or 7 had pancolitis and two had left-sided colitis, and histology in every patient was consistent with ulcerative colitis. From 8 or 9 newly diagnosed, treatment-naive pediatric ulcerative colitis patients and a few non-IBD control children, paired blood and rectal samples were collected. The Pediatric Ulcerative Colitis Activity Index classified a couple of patients as having mild disease, several as having moderate disease and three as having acute severe colitis.

Ulcerative colitis patients had received no immunosuppressive medication before the diagnostic colonoscopy. Blood was sampled at the same time as the colonoscopy. The Wizard kit (Promega) was used to extract genomic DNA from the blood and intestinal samples. General conclusions and limits of the study: Controls, mild-moderate and acute severe colitis patients were separated by rectal repertoire features, and reduced rectal diversity due to clonal expansions was observed in acute severe colitis. A couple of patients' blood samples yielded substantially fewer templates for technical reasons and were excluded from blood-rectal overlap analysis. Two rectal CDR3 clonotypes were found in every ulcerative colitis patient but in no control. Because the repertoires came from total lymphocyte DNA, rare subsets such as regulatory T cells may have patterns that are not reflected. The healthy control group was small, with only a few individuals. Autologous blood-rectal clonal overlap was significantly higher in ulcerative colitis patients than in controls, suggesting increased T cell trafficking to inflamed tissue.

Using the immunoSEQ TRB Survey service, rearranged CDR3 beta regions were amplified from genomic DNA with multiplex V and J primers. Survey-level sequencing depth of up to 500,000 reads per sample was used to keep depth equal across samples. The libraries were purified and pooled, then sequenced using Illumina technology. The original methods were these. immunoSEQ online tools were used for productive clonality, sample overlap, pairwise scatters, CDR3 beta length, V/D/J gene usage and productiveness. Calculated diversity was defined as the number of unique rearrangements divided by total templates times 100, and Shannon and Simpson indices were additionally computed. Z-score normalized data were analyzed by principal component analysis with the R prcomp function and the ggbiplot package. Morisita's index was used to measure clonal overlap between blood and rectum within each subject. Entries here come from immuneACCESS through TCRdb and include only in-frame sequences with V and J called. Some clones fail to appear in such tables; in the studies checked, an unresolved V gene covers under half of the shortfall, and the cause of the remainder is unknown. V, J and clone size are those of that table, while D and trimming were read from the DNA. In this sample the table shows around 64,000 clones, 75% to 85% of which occur a single time. The ten largest account for around 4.9% of the sample.

For CDR1 and CDR2, the germline V gene (reference sequence) lists GTSNPN and SVGIG. V loses 8 bases at its end and J loses 0 bases; junction bases beyond the gene matches: 7. The cysteine opens and the phenylalanine closes a CDR3 of 14 amino acids. Only the CDR3 portion is preserved as DNA: 42 bases, with reading frame beginning at the first base. A few counts support this clone. The antigen this receptor binds is unknown. There are no base qualities to consult, and no much larger clone falls within one base. The chain is made from TRBV30 and TRBJ1-5, with 7 junctional bases fitting TRBD1. The clonotype originates from a boy aged 5-17 years with moderate ulcerative colitis. Material for sequencing was blood. In nucleotides, the sequence is TGTGCCCAAAGCGGGACAGATAGCAATCAGCCCCAGCATTTT. Its product reads: CAQSGTDSNQPQHF.